The 31 T cell receptor beta chains in this list originate from one sample, sequenced in a study of cytomegalovirus exposure and HLA in healthy donors listed by TCRdb under 2017. The library was built by means of the immunoSEQ multiplex PCR assay. TCRdb re-hosts the immuneACCESS table, in-frame sequences only. Its copies lack some clones; in the studies checked, an unresolved V gene accounts for under half of them, and the cause for the rest is not known. The table for this sample lists around 150,000 clones; roughly 79% of them were counted only once. The ten largest clones represent roughly 27% of the sample. The sample taken for sequencing was PBMCs. The receptors shown here come from a young man in good health and CMV-seropositive.

This clone occurred once. The rearrangement uses TRBV6-5 and TRBJ1-1; the D is unclear. CDR3 length equals 13 residues. From germline, CDR1 is MNHEY and CDR2 SVGAGI. V lost 2 bases and J lost 0, with 4 bases in between. CDR3 bases: TGTGCCAGCAGTTACGAGTTGAACACTGAAGCTTTCTTT. Residues: CASSYELNTEAFF.

The chain joins TRBV2 to TRBJ1-1; maybe TRBD1 (6 bases). Per the germline V gene, CDR1 is SNHLY and CDR2 is FYNNEI. This CDR3 region has 15 residues. The V gene lost 2 bases and the J gene lost 1 base, with 11 bases spanning the gap. This chain's CDR3 is CASSERTGTNTEAFF. The CDR3 nucleotides are TGTGCCAGCAGTGAAAGAACAGGGACGAACACTGAAGCTTTCTTT. Filled out from reference TRBV2 and TRBJ1-1, the complete variable domain reads EPEVTQTPSHQVTQMGQEVILRCVPISNHLYFYWYRQILGQKVEFLVSFYNNEISEKSEIFDDQFSVERPDGSNFTLKIRSTKLEDSAMYFCASSERTGTNTEAFFGQGTRLTVV.

In its sample, this clone was seen a few times. This chain connects TRBV6-1 to TRBJ1-1; D may be TRBD1 (5 bases). The germline V gene has CDR1 MNHNS and CDR2 SASEGT. This CDR3 is built from 15 residues. The V gene lost 8 bases and the J gene lost 0 bases, with 16 bases spanning the gap. The CDR3: CASLGQGRMNTEAFF. CDR3 DNA: TGTGCCAGCTTGGGGCAGGGCCGAATGAACACTGAAGCTTTCTTT.

This clone appeared a single time. V usage is TRBV5-1 and J usage is TRBJ1-1; maybe TRBD1 (6 bases). The CDR3 sequence is 14 residues long. The V gene's germline CDR1 is SGHRS and CDR2 YFSETQ. The V end was cut by 0 bases, the J end by 4 bases, with 10 bases between. The CDR3 loop is CASSLVTGSTEAFF. CDR3 in DNA: TGCGCCAGCAGCTTGGTAACAGGGAGCACTGAAGCTTTCTTT.

V is TRBV11-2 and J is TRBJ2-3, with D tentatively TRBD2 (5 bases). The CDR3 runs 14 residues. The V and J ends lost 2 bases and 1 base respectively, with 7 bases between them. The germline CDR1 and CDR2 sequences are SGHAT and FQNNGV. The CDR3 region is CASSLRRGTDTQYF. Written as DNA, the CDR3 is TGTGCCAGCAGCTTAAGGCGGGGCACAGATACGCAGTATTTT.

The J gene is TRBJ1-1, the V gene TRBV29-1; 7 bases are shared with TRBD1. Trimming took 3 bases from V and 3 from J; bases not matched to a gene: 4. There are 13 residues in the CDR3. Germline values: CDR1 SQVTM, CDR2 ANQGSEA. Here the CDR3 DNA reads TGCAGCGTTGATTACAGGGGCGACACTGAAGCTTTCTTT. It codes for CSVDYRGDTEAFF.

The chain recombines TRBV5-4 with TRBJ1-1; 7 nucleotides align to TRBD1. V gave up 5 bases and J gave up 2 bases; unmatched junction bases: 6. In germline, CDR1 is SGHNT, CDR2 YYREEE (reference sequence). The CDR3 contains 14 residues. The CDR3: CASSSGGPNTEAFF. In nucleotides, the CDR3 is TGTGCCAGCAGTTCAGGGGGACCTAACACTGAAGCTTTCTTT.

The J gene is TRBJ1-4, the V gene TRBV7-3, with 9 nucleotides matching TRBD1. The CDR3 covers 17 residues. Per the germline V gene, CDR1 is SGHTA and CDR2 is FQGTGA. Trimming removed 5 bases from V and 0 bases from J; junction bases left unmatched: 7. The CDR3 loop reads CASSVRDRVTTNEKLFF. CDR3 DNA sequence: TGTGCCAGCAGCGTCCGGGACAGGGTCACAACTAATGAAAAACTGTTTTTT. The complete variable domain, with remaining parts taken from reference TRBV7-3 and TRBJ1-4, reads GAGVSQTPSNKVTEKGKYVELRCDPISGHTALYWYRQSLGQGPEFLIYFQGTGAADDSGLPNDRFFAVRPEGSVSTLKIQRTERGDSAVYLCASSVRDRVTTNEKLFFGSGTQLSVL.

In its sample, this clone was seen a few times. The V call is TRBV7-6, the J call TRBJ2-7; D is unclear. Deletions cut 1 base from V and 3 bases from J, with 10 bases between. The CDR3 loop spans 14 amino acids. Germline-derived CDR1 and CDR2 are SGHVS and FNYEAQ. The CDR3 is CASSLVPESYEQYF. Written as DNA, the CDR3 is TGTGCCAGCAGCTTAGTTCCAGAAAGCTACGAGCAGTACTTC.

A note on this clone: The junction departs from germline at one end; a sequencing error may be responsible. CDR3 coding DNA: TGTGCCAGCGGTTTACTAGCGGGAAGCTCCTACAATGAGCAGTTCTTC. This sequence encodes CASGLLAGSSYNEQFF. This chain links TRBV27 with TRBJ2-1; 10 bases are shared with TRBD2. CDR1 MNHEY and CDR2 SMNVEV come from the germline V gene (reference sequence). The CDR3 runs to 16 residues.

V is TRBV10-3 and J is TRBJ1-5; 7 bases line up with TRBD1. The V gene end was trimmed by 2 bases and the J gene end by 3 bases; junction bases not matched to a gene: 1. The CDR3 sequence is 14 residues long. Germline loops: CDR1 ENHRY, CDR2 SYGVKD. The CDR3, as DNA: TGTGCCATCAGTGAGGGACAGGTCAATCAGCCCCAGCATTTT. Protein product: CAISEGQVNQPQHF.

This chain connects TRBV21-1 to TRBJ1-5; TRBD1, as called in the table, went unchecked against the DNA. TRBV21-1 constitutes a pseudogene. CDR3 size: 16 residues. The CDR3 region is CASSKWDRGTNQPQHF. CDR3 DNA: TGTGCCAGCAGCAAGTGGGACAGGGGAACCAATCAGCCCCAGCATTTT.

This clone appeared once. The genes are TRBV19 and TRBJ1-2; D is unresolved. Trimming pared 2 bases from V and 8 bases from J, leaving 9 bases between. CDR1 and CDR2 from the germline V gene are LNHDA and SQIVND (reference sequence). The CDR3 has 12 residues. Here the CDR3 reads CASSIQRAGYTF. As DNA, the CDR3 is TGTGCCAGTAGTATACAAAGAGCGGGCTACACCTTC.

This clone was picked up one time. The chain has TRBV5-1 and TRBJ1-3; no firm D call. CDR1 and CDR2 (germline): SGHRS, YFSETQ. V lost 0 bases to trimming and J lost 3 bases, with 13 bases between them. CDR3 length equals 16 residues. Written as DNA, the CDR3 is TGCGCCAGCAGCTTGGTCGGCCTACAGCTTGGAAACACCATATATTTT. Translation gives CASSLVGLQLGNTIYF.

The V call is TRBV19, the J call TRBJ1-1, with TRBD1 as a possible D gene (5 bases). V shed 3 bases and J shed 3 bases, with 17 bases lying between them. The CDR3 is 16 residues long. Germline lookup yields CDR1 LNHDA and CDR2 SQIVND (reference sequence). CDR3 protein: CASSITGAGTDTEAFF. CDR3 DNA sequence: TGTGCCAGTAGTATCACCGGGGCGGGAACGGACACTGAAGCTTTCTTT.

The chain's CDR3 is CASRPAGGGPQHF. The CDR3 coding sequence is TGTGCCAGCAGACCCGCAGGAGGTGGACCCCAGCATTTT. The V gene is TRBV6-6, the J gene TRBJ1-5, with D unresolved. CDR1 is MNHNY and CDR2 is SVGAGI in the germline V gene (reference sequence). The CDR3 loop spans 13 amino acids. V was cut by 6 bases and J by 10 bases, with 16 bases left in between.

This rearrangement joins TRBV27 to TRBJ1-2, with 12 nucleotides matching TRBD1. With V trimmed by 2 bases and J by 8 bases, 6 bases remained unmatched. Germline CDR1 MNHEY, CDR2 SMNVEV (reference sequence). The length of the CDR3 is 15 residues. CDR3 coding DNA: TGTGCCAGCAGTTTAGGGACAGGGGGCGCTGGGGGCTACACCTTC. It is translated as CASSLGTGGAGGYTF.

The chain joins TRBV5-1 to TRBJ2-7; 10 bases match TRBD2. The CDR3 is 17 amino acids. Germline V gives CDR1 SGHRS, CDR2 YFSETQ. V gave up 6 bases and J gave up 2 bases; unmatched junction bases: 14. CDR3 loop: CASKGSSGGAATYEQYF. CDR3 DNA: TGCGCCAGCAAGGGGTCTAGCGGGGGAGCCGCCACCTACGAGCAGTACTTC.

The chain employs TRBV21-1 and TRBJ2-7; the table's D call, TRBD1, was not checked against the DNA. TRBV21-1 has pseudogene status. The CDR3 length is 13 residues. CDR3 coding DNA: TGTGCCAGCAGCCCCACAGGGGTTCACGAGCAGTACTTC. Translating gives CASSPTGVHEQYF.

V and J are TRBV5-4 and TRBJ1-1, with D maybe TRBD1 (6 bases). CDR3 length equals 14 residues. CDR1 is SGHNT, CDR2 YYREEE, per germline (reference sequence). Between the trimmed V and J ends, which lost 3 bases and 5 bases, there was a span of 14 bases. The CDR3, as DNA: TGTGCCAGCAGCTGGGGGGGCAGGGAAACTGAAGCTTTCTTT. Translating it yields CASSWGGRETEAFF. Using reference TRBV5-4 and TRBJ1-1 for the parts outside the CDR3, the full variable domain is ETGVTQSPTHLIKTRGQQVTLRCSSQSGHNTVSWYQQALGQGPQFIFQYYREEENGRGNFPPRFSGLQFPNYSSELNVNALELDDSALYLCASSWGGRETEAFFGQGTRLTVV.

The chain is built from TRBV5-1 and TRBJ2-3; TRBD2 agrees at 13 bases. The length of the CDR3 is 17 residues. V shed 4 bases, J shed 1 base, and the junction held 6 bases outside the gene matches. In germline, CDR1 is SGHRS, CDR2 YFSETQ. The CDR3 nucleotides are TGCGCCAGCAGCCAACTAGCGGGGGGGCCCGGCACAGATACGCAGTATTTT. It codes for CASSQLAGGPGTDTQYF.

The chain links TRBV14 to TRBJ1-1; D possibly corresponds to TRBD1 (6 bases). CDR1 is SGHDN, CDR2 FVKESK, per germline. The V end lost 0 bases, the J end lost 6 bases, and 14 bases lay between the germline ends. The CDR3 sequence is 15 residues long. In DNA, the CDR3 is TGTGCCAGCAGCCAAGATCAATGGTCAGGGGCTGAAGCTTTCTTT. Translation: CASSQDQWSGAEAFF.

The chain links TRBV19 to TRBJ1-5; no reliable D call. The germline V and J ends were trimmed by 5 bases and 4 bases, with 15 bases remaining between them. The CDR3 is 15 amino acids. Germline loops: CDR1 LNHDA, CDR2 SQIVND (reference sequence). The CDR3 DNA follows: TGTGCCAGTAGTTTGCGGGTGACGGGGAATCAGCCCCAGCATTTT. Amino acids: CASSLRVTGNQPQHF.

The chain couples TRBV10-3 to TRBJ1-5, with 7 nucleotides matching TRBD1. The CDR3 length is 15 residues. Germline V CDR1 and CDR2: ENHRY, SYGVKD. V dropped 4 bases and J dropped 3; count of bases not matched to a gene: 6. Written as DNA, the CDR3 is TGTGCCATCAGTGCGGGACAGATACTCAATCAGCCCCAGCATTTT. Its translation is CAISAGQILNQPQHF.

This clone came up a few times. J is TRBJ2-4 and V is TRBV7-2; TRBD1 matches at 7 bases. The ends lost 6 bases at V and 1 base at J; junction bases unmatched: 6. From germline, CDR1 is SGHTA and CDR2 FQGNSA. This CDR3 contains 15 residues. The CDR3 here is CASSPGQLAKNIQYF. In DNA form, the CDR3 reads TGTGCCAGCAGTCCGGGACAGCTTGCCAAAAACATTCAGTACTTC.

V usage is TRBV29-1 and J usage is TRBJ2-7; tentatively, D is TRBD2 (6 bases). CDR1 and CDR2 from the germline V gene are SQVTM and ANQGSEA. Between the trimmed V and J ends, which lost 6 bases and 3 bases, there was a span of 15 bases. The CDR3 runs to 13 residues. The CDR3 loop is CSVSRGLGYEQYF. CDR3 nucleotides: TGCAGCGTGAGTCGGGGACTGGGCTACGAGCAGTACTTC.

V and J are TRBV9 and TRBJ2-2, with TRBD1 as a possible D gene (5 bases). V lost 0 bases, J lost 1 base, and 7 bases lay in between. The CDR3 runs 15 residues. Germline CDR1 is SGDLS and CDR2 is YYNGEE. The CDR3 DNA reads TGTGCCAGCAGCGTAGGGGGCCTGAACACCGGGGAGCTGTTTTTT. Its protein product is CASSVGGLNTGELFF. Looking up the rest from reference TRBV9 and TRBJ2-2 gives the full variable domain: DSGVTQTPKHLITATGQRVTLRCSPRSGDLSVYWYQQSLDQGLQFLIQYYNGEERAKGNILERFSAQQFPDLHSELNLSSLELGDSALYFCASSVGGLNTGELFFGEGSRLTVL.

The chain uses TRBV14 and TRBJ2-7; 10 bases map to TRBD2. The junction had 3 bases not matched to a gene; V was cut back by 2 bases and J by 2 bases. This CDR3 is 15 amino acids long. Germline values: CDR1 SGHDN, CDR2 FVKESK. CDR3 protein: CASSQPSGSTYEQYF. The CDR3, as DNA: TGTGCCAGCAGCCAACCTAGCGGGAGCACCTACGAGCAGTACTTC.

The gene calls are TRBV7-3 and TRBJ2-3; 12 nucleotides line up with TRBD2. Germline-derived CDR1 and CDR2 are SGHTA and FQGTGA. CDR3 size: 17 residues. V lost 2 bases to trimming and J lost 0 bases; unmatched junction nucleotides: 3. The CDR3 reads CASSLAGLAGSTDTQYF. For the CDR3, the DNA is TGTGCCAGCAGCTTAGCCGGACTAGCGGGGAGCACAGATACGCAGTATTTT.

This clone occurred a few times. This chain connects TRBV27 to TRBJ2-1; TRBD2 matches at 13 bases. The CDR3 extends over 15 amino acids. Germline V gene lookup returns CDR1 MNHEY and CDR2 SMNVEV (reference sequence). The V and J ends lost 6 bases and 6 bases, in that order; junction bases with no gene match: 5. The CDR3 DNA follows: TGTGCCAGCAGGGGACTAGCGGGGACACTCAATGAGCAGTTCTTC. Translating it yields CASRGLAGTLNEQFF.

This clone was counted between two and nine times. The rearrangement links TRBV11-1 to TRBJ2-1, with 10 bases lining up with TRBD2. The V gene end was trimmed by 4 bases and the J gene end by 4 bases; junction bases not matched to a gene: 1. Germline lookup yields CDR1 SGHAT and CDR2 FQDESV (reference sequence). This CDR3 contains 14 residues. The CDR3 sequence is CASSWTSGYNEQFF. CDR3 in DNA: TGTGCCAGCAGCTGGACTAGCGGTTACAATGAGCAGTTCTTC.